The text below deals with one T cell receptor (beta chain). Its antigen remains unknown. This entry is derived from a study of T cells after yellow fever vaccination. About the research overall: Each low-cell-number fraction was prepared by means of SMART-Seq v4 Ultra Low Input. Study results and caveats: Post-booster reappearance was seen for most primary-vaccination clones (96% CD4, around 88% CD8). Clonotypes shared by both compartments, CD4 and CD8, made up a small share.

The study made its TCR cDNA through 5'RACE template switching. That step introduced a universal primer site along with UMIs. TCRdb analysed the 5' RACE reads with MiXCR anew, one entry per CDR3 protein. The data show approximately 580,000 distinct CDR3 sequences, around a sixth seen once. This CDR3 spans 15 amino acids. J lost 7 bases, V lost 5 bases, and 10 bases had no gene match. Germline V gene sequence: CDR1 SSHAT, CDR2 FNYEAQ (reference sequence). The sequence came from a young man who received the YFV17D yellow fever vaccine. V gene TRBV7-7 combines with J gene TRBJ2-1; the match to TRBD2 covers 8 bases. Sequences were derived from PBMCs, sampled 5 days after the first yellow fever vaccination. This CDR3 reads CASSLRRGGQNEQFF. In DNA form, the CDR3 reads TGTGCCAGCAGCCTACGCCGGGGGGGCCAAAATGAGCAGTTCTTC.